This TCR beta chain was sequenced in a study of T cell changes during pregnancy in multiple sclerosis. The CDR3 has 16 amino acids. Germline CDR1 is LNHDA and CDR2 is SQIVND (reference sequence). Trimming cost V 3 bases and J 4 bases; bases outside gene matches: 7. Sequenced by immunoSEQ multiplex PCR; TCRdb stores in-frame clones only, minus some. The profile covers 40,000 to 45,000 clones, with 85% to 90% appearing a single time and around 0.6% taken by the ten largest. This sample comprised CD4+ T cells from peripheral blood mononuclear cells, obtained in the first trimester of pregnancy. This sequence was found in a female donor with multiple sclerosis, enrolled in a pregnancy study. J is TRBJ2-1 and V is TRBV19; TRBD1 agrees at 9 bases. The CDR3 here is CASSILRQGGYNEQFF. Here the CDR3 DNA reads TGTGCCAGTAGTATTCTCCGACAGGGGGGTTACAATGAGCAGTTCTTC. The variable domain in full, with the rest retrieved from reference TRBV19 and TRBJ2-1, is DGGITQSPKYLFRKEGQNVTLSCEQNLNHDAMYWYRQDPGQGLRLIYYSQIVNDFQKGDIAEGYSVSREKKESFPLTVTSAQKNPTAFYLCASSILRQGGYNEQFFGPGTRLTVL.